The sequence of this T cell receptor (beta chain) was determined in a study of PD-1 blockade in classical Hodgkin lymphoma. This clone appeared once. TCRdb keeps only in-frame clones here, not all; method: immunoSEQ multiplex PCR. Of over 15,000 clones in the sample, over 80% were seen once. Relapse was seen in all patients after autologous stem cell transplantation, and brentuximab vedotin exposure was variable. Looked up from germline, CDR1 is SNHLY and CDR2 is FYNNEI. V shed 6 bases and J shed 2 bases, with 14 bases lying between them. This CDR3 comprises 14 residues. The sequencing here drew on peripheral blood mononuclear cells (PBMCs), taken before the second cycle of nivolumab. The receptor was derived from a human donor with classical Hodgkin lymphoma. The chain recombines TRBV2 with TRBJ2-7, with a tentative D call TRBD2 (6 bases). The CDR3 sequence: CASRAARGTYEQYF. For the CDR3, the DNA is TGTGCCAGCAGGGCCGCCCGGGGGACCTACGAGCAGTACTTC.